This T cell receptor (beta chain) was captured in a study of T cells in Graves' hyperthyroidism and ophthalmopathy. Study outcomes and limitations: The authors' 13 V-J model separated ophthalmopathy from stable hyperthyroidism.

This clonotype was observed a few times. Its antigen is unknown. RNA transcripts yielded amplified TCR beta CDR3 regions. When the TCR CDR3 underwent first-round RT-PCR, the HTBI primer set was used. TCRdb reprocessed the multiplex PCR reads via MiXCR and lists one record per CDR3 protein. This table holds under 400,000 distinct CDR3 sequences, about 13% found once. Cells are PBMCs isolated from around 10 ml of fresh blood. Germline V gives CDR1 SGDLS, CDR2 YYNGEE. J gave up 7 bases and V 0 bases, and 7 bases lay outside the gene matches. The CDR3 totals 16 residues. Sequenced input: blood. J is TRBJ2-1 and V is TRBV9; 10 bases line up with TRBD2. This clonotype was sampled from a woman aged 18 to 35 with Graves' hyperthyroidism. The CDR3 sequence: CASSVVSAGGINEQFF. The CDR3, as DNA: TGTGCCAGCAGCGTAGTATCAGCGGGAGGGATTAATGAGCAGTTCTTC.